These T cell receptor beta chains were read from a single sample in a study of blood T cell repertoires in COVID-19. TCRdb keeps only in-frame clones here, not all; method: immunoSEQ multiplex PCR. The data contain fewer than 400,000 clones, 80% to 95% of them seen just once; the ten biggest clones take up about 18%. The sequencing sample was made of PBMCs or T cells enriched from blood (not recorded which). The receptor set was obtained from a woman between 25 and 40 years old who had recovered from COVID-19. Each CDR3 is given with its conserved first and last residue. D genes are given only for firm matches.

>NA|TRBV9|TRBJ1-3
CASSLTSGNTIYF
>TRBD1|TRBV2|TRBJ2-5
CASSVQGAFQETQYF
>TRBD2|TRBV4-1|TRBJ2-7
CVIWGRGVIYEQYF
>NA|TRBV9|TRBJ1-5
CASSVDAGGNQPQHF
>NA|TRBV9|TRBJ2-5
CASSVRGASQETQYF
>NA|TRBV4-1|TRBJ1-1
CASSQLTGNTEAFF
>NA|TRBV6-5|TRBJ2-7
CASSYSSSSDEQYF
>NA|TRBV5-1|TRBJ2-7
CASSLGEYYEQYF
>TRBD2|TRBV28|TRBJ2-5
CASSLQRSGVGKTQYF
>NA|TRBV19|TRBJ1-1
CASTLGRLNTEAFF
>NA|TRBV6-5|TRBJ2-7
CASSYGNGGYEQYF
>NA|TRBV4-3|TRBJ1-2
CASSQDGEGGDGYTF
>NA|TRBV10-3|TRBJ1-1
CAISEVRGNTEAFF
>NA|TRBV19|TRBJ1-3
CASSMADTRSGNTIYF
>NA|TRBV28|TRBJ2-3
CASISRVITDTQYF
>TRBD2|TRBV7-9|TRBJ2-7
CASSLVGPGGGGEQYF
>TRBD1|TRBV7-9|TRBJ2-3
CASSPGQDTDTQYF
>NA|TRBV7-3|TRBJ2-3
CASSLGPGVDTQYF
>NA|TRBV7-9|TRBJ1-3
CASSLGVAGKSSGNTIYF
>TRBD2|TRBV10-3|TRBJ2-3
CAISESPGLGVTDTQYF
>NA|TRBV7-2|TRBJ2-1
CASSLVGISYNEQFF
>TRBD2|TRBV6-5|TRBJ2-1
CASSITSGSYEQFF
>NA|TRBV9|TRBJ2-1
CASSPRTNYNEQFF
>NA|TRBV18|TRBJ2-3
CASSPVSSDRGTQYF
>TRBD1|TRBV7-8|TRBJ1-5
CASSLERWTGRQPQHF
>TRBD1|TRBV7-6|TRBJ2-1
CASSLVPGQGAAGDEQFF
>TRBD1|TRBV24-1|TRBJ1-5
CATSDRTGLSNQPQHF
>NA|TRBV7-3|TRBJ2-1
CASSFTRWSEQFF
>TRBD1|TRBV19|TRBJ1-1
CASSRPRTGGSTEAFF
>NA|TRBV7-2|TRBJ1-5
CASSNDNLGPQHF
>NA|TRBV2|TRBJ2-3
CASRKDSSDTQYF
>TRBD1|TRBV6-5|TRBJ2-5
CASRRTGAETQYF
>NA|TRBV2|TRBJ1-2
CASSVLVRGVDGYTF
>TRBD2|TRBV6-5|TRBJ2-7
CASSRGLAASYEQYF
>TRBD2|TRBV7-9|TRBJ2-7
CASSSSGSFYEQYF
>NA|TRBV4-2|TRBJ1-2
CASSQEWQGYGYTF
>NA|TRBV11-3|TRBJ2-1
CASSLVGAGEQFF
>TRBD2|TRBV27|TRBJ2-7
CASSPGLAYEQYF
>NA|TRBV21-1|TRBJ1-5
CASSTRGGGPQHF
>TRBD2|TRBV11-2|TRBJ2-5
CASSSGTSGGAYRETQYF
>NA|TRBV2|TRBJ1-4
CASSPRGTNEKLFF
>TRBD2|TRBV3-1/TRBV3-2|TRBJ2-2
CASSQEWLAEVNTGELFF
>NA|TRBV11-1|TRBJ2-7
CASSLQGRATYEQYF
>NA|TRBV11-3|TRBJ2-1
CASSLAREQFF
>TRBD1|TRBV7-3|TRBJ2-6
CASSPGTASGANVLTF
>TRBD1|TRBV3-1/TRBV3-2|TRBJ1-1
CASSQGPGTVGGAFF
>NA|TRBV6-5|TRBJ2-3
CASRGPESTDTQYF